Presented here are 26 T cell receptor beta chains from one specimen sequenced in a study of cytomegalovirus exposure and HLA in healthy donors. 13 Jbeta primers and 60 Vbeta primers were used for the PCR. Generated by immunoSEQ multiplex PCR, the TCRdb table keeps only in-frame clones and is missing some. Of over 100,000 clones detected, approximately 76% appear once; the ten largest clones hold around 8%. Sequences were obtained from PBMCs. These receptors were obtained from a man aged 35 to 55 in good health and CMV-seronegative.

This clone was picked up a small number of times. The rearrangement uses TRBV4-2 and TRBJ2-5; 8 bases match TRBD2. V shed 1 base and J 0 bases; nucleotides not matched to a gene: 4. Germline CDR1 is LGHNA and CDR2 is YNFKEQ. The CDR3 has 16 residues. The CDR3 is CASSQVAGGDQETQYF. CDR3 nucleotide sequence: TGTGCCAGCAGCCAAGTCGCGGGGGGAGACCAAGAGACCCAGTACTTC.

The chain links TRBV28 to TRBJ1-5; the D gene is possibly TRBD1 (6 bases). Looked up from germline, CDR1 is MDHEN and CDR2 is SYDVKM. This CDR3 spans 15 amino acids. V dropped 5 bases and J dropped 7 bases, with 18 bases sitting between them. The CDR3, as DNA: TGTGCCAGCAGTCCTCCCGACAGGATTGGGCAGCCCCAGCATTTT. Residues: CASSPPDRIGQPQHF.

This sequence joins TRBV25-1 and TRBJ1-4, with 7 bases matching TRBD1. The V segment lost 4 bases and the J segment 6 bases; nucleotides outside the gene matches: 14. The V gene's germline CDR1 is MGHDK and CDR2 SYGVNS. The CDR3 runs to 17 residues. CDR3 amino acids: CASSGGVRRDSYEKLFF. The CDR3 DNA reads as TGTGCCAGCAGTGGGGGGGTGCGTCGGGACAGCTATGAAAAACTGTTTTTT.

This clone showed up just a few times. The rearrangement joins TRBV13 to TRBJ2-7; D perhaps matches TRBD2 (6 bases). The germline gives CDR1 PRHDT, CDR2 FYEKMQ (reference sequence). The CDR3 has 16 residues. Trimming cost V 4 bases and J 0 bases, with 16 bases left between them. CDR3 DNA: TGTGCCAGCAGCTCTAGATGGGGGGAGGCCTCCTACGAGCAGTACTTC. Residues: CASSSRWGEASYEQYF.

The gene calls are TRBV7-9 and TRBJ2-3, with 7 bases aligning to TRBD1. CDR1 is SEHNR and CDR2 is FQNEAQ in the germline V gene (reference sequence). The J segment lost 8 bases and the V segment lost 5 bases, leaving 10 bases of the junction unmatched. CDR3 length: 14 amino acids. CDR3 bases: TGTGCCAGCAGCCCGGGACAGAACAGTGGTACGCAGTATTTT. Its protein is CASSPGQNSGTQYF.

This clone came up a few times. The V call is TRBV6-1, the J call TRBJ2-3, with 7 bases identical to TRBD1. V was pared by 4 bases and J by 0 bases, with 4 bases of the junction left unmatched. The CDR3 has 15 residues. The germline V gene encodes CDR1 MNHNS and CDR2 SASEGT. The CDR3 loop reads CASSVDRASTDTQYF. As DNA, the CDR3 is TGTGCCAGCAGTGTTGACAGGGCTAGCACAGATACGCAGTATTTT.

The V call is TRBV9, the J call TRBJ2-7; 7 bases line up with TRBD2. The germline V gene encodes CDR1 SGDLS and CDR2 YYNGEE. CDR3 size: 15 residues. Trimming cost V 5 bases and J 0 bases; bases outside gene matches: 8. The CDR3 spells CASSPGGGSSYEQYF. CDR3 DNA sequence: TGTGCCAGCAGTCCTGGGGGGGGGAGCTCCTACGAGCAGTACTTC.

Only one count was recorded for this clone. J is TRBJ2-7 and V is TRBV29-1; TRBD1 aligns across 7 bases. V lost 7 bases to trimming and J lost 6 bases; unmatched junction nucleotides: 12. The CDR3 is 13 residues long. Germline CDR1 reads SQVTM; CDR2 reads ANQGSEA. DNA of the CDR3: TGCAGCGCCGCGACAGGGAGAATAAGCGAGCAGTACTTC. It codes for CSAATGRISEQYF.

The genes are TRBV27 and TRBJ1-1; 8 bases align to TRBD1. V dropped 9 bases and J dropped 3; count of bases not matched to a gene: 6. Germline lookup yields CDR1 MNHEY and CDR2 SMNVEV (reference sequence). The CDR3 runs to 13 residues. The CDR3 DNA is TGTGCCAGTCAAGGGACAGGAGACACTGAAGCTTTCTTT. It codes for CASQGTGDTEAFF.

As to this clone: Other nucleotide sequences in the sample specify the same CDR3. The gene calls are TRBV5-1 and TRBJ1-1, with D maybe TRBD1 (5 bases). Germline CDR1 reads SGHRS; CDR2 reads YFSETQ. The CDR3 covers 13 residues. V was pared by 0 bases and J by 5 bases, with 8 bases between. CDR3 in DNA: TGCGCCAGCAGCTTGGGGGGGGGAACTGAAGCTTTCTTT. Translating gives CASSLGGGTEAFF.

The chain is built from TRBV4-3 and TRBJ2-3; 8 bases are a match to TRBD1. The V gene's germline CDR1 is LGHNA and CDR2 YSLEER. J gave up 4 bases and V 0 bases, and 9 bases lay outside the gene matches. The CDR3 is 17 amino acids. The CDR3 sequence: CASSQDLGVRGPDTQYF. The CDR3 DNA reads as TGCGCCAGCAGCCAAGATCTAGGCGTCAGGGGGCCAGATACGCAGTATTTT.

The V and J genes are TRBV5-1 and TRBJ1-2; tentative D call: TRBD1 (5 bases). This CDR3 contains 15 residues. Germline V gene data show CDR1 as SGHRS and CDR2 as YFSETQ. V gave up 3 bases and J gave up 1 base, with 13 bases separating them. CDR3 DNA: TGCGCCAGCAGCTCCCTAGGGGATGTTAACTATGGCTACACCTTC. Translation: CASSSLGDVNYGYTF. The entire variable domain, with the rest obtained from reference TRBV5-1 and TRBJ1-2, is as follows: KAGVTQTPRYLIKTRGQQVTLSCSPISGHRSVSWYQQTPGQGLQFLFEYFSETQRNKGNFPGRFSGRQFSNSRSEMNVSTLELGDSALYLCASSSLGDVNYGYTFGSGTRLTVV.

The chain combines TRBV9 with TRBJ2-3, with D unresolved. The CDR3 is made up of 15 amino acids. Germline-derived CDR1 and CDR2 are SGDLS and YYNGEE. V lost 2 bases and J lost 2, with 12 bases in between. CDR3 protein: CASSVSNEPTDTQYF. Written as DNA, the CDR3 is TGTGCCAGCAGCGTGAGTAATGAACCCACAGATACGCAGTATTTT.

The chain uses TRBV18 and TRBJ1-5; D might be TRBD1 (6 bases). The CDR3 length is 14 residues. Trimming cost V 6 bases and J 6 bases, with 15 bases left between them. Germline CDR1 and CDR2: KGHSH and LQKENI. The CDR3 here is CASSRKGEGQPQHF. CDR3 DNA: TGTGCCAGCTCTCGGAAGGGGGAAGGTCAGCCCCAGCATTTT.

The chain joins TRBV27 to TRBJ2-7, with 10 bases lining up with TRBD1. Germline V lookup: CDR1 MNHEY, CDR2 SMNVEV (reference sequence). V gave up 4 bases and J gave up 3 bases; unmatched junction bases: 3. The CDR3 totals 14 residues. Here the CDR3 reads CASSWGTGVYEQYF. The CDR3 DNA reads as TGTGCCAGCAGTTGGGGGACAGGGGTCTACGAGCAGTACTTC.

The chain couples TRBV5-6 to TRBJ2-7; maybe TRBD1 (5 bases). Germline V lookup: CDR1 SGHDT, CDR2 YYEEEE. Trimming cost V 3 bases and J 3 bases, with 10 bases left between them. This CDR3 is built from 13 residues. CDR3 in amino acids: CASSSRTNYEQYF. CDR3 nucleotide sequence: TGTGCCAGCAGCTCCAGGACAAACTACGAGCAGTACTTC.

The V and J genes are TRBV28 and TRBJ2-7; weak D call: TRBD1 (6 bases). This CDR3 has 12 residues. The germline gives CDR1 MDHEN, CDR2 SYDVKM. The germline V and J ends were trimmed by 5 bases and 9 bases, with 14 bases remaining between them. The CDR3 DNA reads TGTGCCAGCAGTACCTACAGGGTCGGGCAGTACTTC. Translation gives CASSTYRVGQYF. Complete variable domain (other parts from reference TRBV28 and TRBJ2-7): DVKVTQSSRYLVKRTGEKVFLECVQDMDHENMFWYRQDPGLGLRLIYFSYDVKMKEKGDIPEGYSVSREKKERFSLILESASTNQTSMYLCASSTYRVGQYFGPGTRLTVT.

In its sample, this clone was seen a few times. V gene TRBV11-2 combines with J gene TRBJ1-6; D remains unclear. The CDR3 covers 12 residues. Germline V gene lookup returns CDR1 SGHAT and CDR2 FQNNGV. V shed 6 bases and J shed 4 bases, with 4 bases lying between them. CDR3 loop: CASSLYNSPLHF. The CDR3 DNA is TGTGCCAGCAGTCTTTATAATTCACCCCTCCACTTT. Looking up the rest from reference TRBV11-2 and TRBJ1-6 gives the full variable domain: EAGVAQSPRYKIIEKRQSVAFWCNPISGHATLYWYQQILGQGPKLLIQFQNNGVVDDSQLPKDRFSAERLKGVDSTLKIQPAKLEDSAVYLCASSLYNSPLHFGNGTRLTVT.

The J gene is TRBJ2-7, the V gene TRBV19, with D hard to call. The germline V gene has CDR1 LNHDA and CDR2 SQIVND (reference sequence). This CDR3 is built from 14 residues. V lost 2 bases and J 0 bases, leaving 8 bases between the germline ends. The CDR3 DNA follows: TGTGCCAGTAGTATAAATACACGCTCCTACGAGCAGTACTTC. This encodes CASSINTRSYEQYF.

The chain recombines TRBV7-2 with TRBJ2-5, with D possibly matching TRBD2 (5 bases). The end of the DNA fits TRBJ2-7 better, so the J call may be wrong. CDR3 length equals 14 residues. The V gene's germline CDR1 is SGHTA and CDR2 FQGNSA. CDR3 nucleotide sequence: TGTGCCAGCAGCAGGACTGTCGGCTCCTACGAGCAGTACTTC. Amino acid sequence: CASSRTVGSYEQYF.

This chain uses TRBV28 with TRBJ2-1, with 8 bases identical to TRBD2. Germline trimming cut 6 bases from V and 7 bases from J; bases unmatched to any gene: 8. CDR3 length: 14 residues. The germline CDR1 and CDR2 sequences are MDHEN and SYDVKM. CDR3 sequence reads: CASSHGGAVNEQFF. CDR3 DNA sequence: TGTGCCAGCAGCCACGGGGGGGCCGTGAATGAGCAGTTCTTC.

J is TRBJ2-7 and V is TRBV7-2, with a tentative D call TRBD2 (6 bases). Germline values: CDR1 SGHTA, CDR2 FQGNSA. CDR3 size: 14 residues. The germline V and J ends were trimmed by 0 bases and 3 bases, with 9 bases remaining between them. The DNA of the CDR3 is TGTGCCAGCAGCTTAGCGCGGGGAAACTACGAGCAGTACTTC. This encodes CASSLARGNYEQYF.

V usage is TRBV28 and J usage is TRBJ2-7; D gene ambiguous. Deletions cut 5 bases from V and 2 bases from J, with 4 bases between. Germline assignment: CDR1 MDHEN and CDR2 SYDVKM. The CDR3 has 11 residues. This chain's CDR3 is CASSAPYEQYF. The CDR3 DNA reads TGTGCCAGCAGTGCGCCCTACGAGCAGTACTTC.

CDR3 bases: TGCGCCAGCAGCTTGGGCGGCACCGGGGAGCTGTTTTTT. As protein: CASSLGGTGELFF. V and J are TRBV5-1 and TRBJ2-2; no definite D call. The V gene's germline CDR1 is SGHRS and CDR2 YFSETQ. Trimming left V 0 bases short and J 4 bases short, with 4 bases between. The CDR3 loop spans 13 amino acids.

The V gene is TRBV2, the J gene TRBJ1-6; 10 nucleotides agree with TRBD1. CDR3 length: 15 amino acids. Looked up from germline, CDR1 is SNHLY and CDR2 is FYNNEI. J was trimmed by 7 bases and V by 3 bases; bases with no gene match: 3. CDR3 coding DNA: TGTGCCAGCAGTGATTCGGGACAGGGGAATTCACCCCTCCACTTT. This gives the protein CASSDSGQGNSPLHF.

The V gene is TRBV25-1, the J gene TRBJ2-4; weak D call: TRBD2 (5 bases). This CDR3 has 14 amino acids. V was clipped by 6 bases and J by 0 bases, with 9 bases between them. Germline V CDR1 and CDR2: MGHDK, SYGVNS. The CDR3 is CASSEGLAKNIQYF. In DNA form, the CDR3 reads TGTGCCAGCAGCGAGGGCCTAGCCAAAAACATTCAGTACTTC.